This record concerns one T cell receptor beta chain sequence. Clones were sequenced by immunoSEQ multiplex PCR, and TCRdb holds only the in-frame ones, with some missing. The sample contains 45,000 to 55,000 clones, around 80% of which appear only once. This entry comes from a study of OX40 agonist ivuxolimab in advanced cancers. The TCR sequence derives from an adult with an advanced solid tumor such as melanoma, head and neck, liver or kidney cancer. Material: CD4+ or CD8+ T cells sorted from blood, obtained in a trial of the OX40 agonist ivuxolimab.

In nucleotides, the CDR3 is TGTGCCAGCAGCAGAGGACTAGCGGGGGGCACAGATACGCAGTATTTT. As protein: CASSRGLAGGTDTQYF. The chain has TRBV7-2 and TRBJ2-3; 13 nucleotides agree with TRBD2. J lost 1 base, V lost 5 bases, and 3 bases had no gene match. The CDR3 runs 16 residues. Per germline, CDR1 SGHTA and CDR2 FQGNSA.